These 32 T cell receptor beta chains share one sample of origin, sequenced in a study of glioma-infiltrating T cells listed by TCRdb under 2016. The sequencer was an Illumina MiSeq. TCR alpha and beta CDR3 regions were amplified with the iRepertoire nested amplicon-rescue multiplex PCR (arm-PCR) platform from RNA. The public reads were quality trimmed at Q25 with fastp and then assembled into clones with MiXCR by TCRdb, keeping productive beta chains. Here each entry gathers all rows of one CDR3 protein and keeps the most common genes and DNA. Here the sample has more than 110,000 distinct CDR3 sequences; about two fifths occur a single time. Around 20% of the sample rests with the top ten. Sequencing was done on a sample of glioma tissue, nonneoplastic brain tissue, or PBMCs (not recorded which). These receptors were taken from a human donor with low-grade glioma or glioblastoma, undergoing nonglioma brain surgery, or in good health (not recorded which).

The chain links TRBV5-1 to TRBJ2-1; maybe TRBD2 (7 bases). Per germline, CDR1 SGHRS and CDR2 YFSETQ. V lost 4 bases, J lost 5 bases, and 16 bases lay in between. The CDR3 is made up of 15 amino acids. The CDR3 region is CASSLRGAGDNEQFF. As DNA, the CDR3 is TGCGCCAGCAGCCTCCGGGGGGCCGGGGACAATGAGCAGTTCTTC.

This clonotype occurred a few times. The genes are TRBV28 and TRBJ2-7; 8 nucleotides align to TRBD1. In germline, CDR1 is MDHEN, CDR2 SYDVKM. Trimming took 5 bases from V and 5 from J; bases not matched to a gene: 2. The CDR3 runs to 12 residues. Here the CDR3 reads CASSPDRDEQYF. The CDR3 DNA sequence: TGTGCCAGCAGTCCGGACAGGGACGAGCAGTACTTC.

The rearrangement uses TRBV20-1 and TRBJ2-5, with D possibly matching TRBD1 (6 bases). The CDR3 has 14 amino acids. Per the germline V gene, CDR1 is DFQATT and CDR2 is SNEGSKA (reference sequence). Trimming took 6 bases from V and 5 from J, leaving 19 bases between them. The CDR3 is CSAQPGVRGETQYF. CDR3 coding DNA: TGCAGTGCACAACCAGGGGTGCGCGGGGAGACCCAGTACTTC.

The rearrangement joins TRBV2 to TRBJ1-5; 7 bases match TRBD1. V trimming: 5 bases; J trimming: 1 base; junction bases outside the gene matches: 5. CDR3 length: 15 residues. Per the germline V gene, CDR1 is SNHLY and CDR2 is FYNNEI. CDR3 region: CASSPWDSSNQPQHF. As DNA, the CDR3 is TGTGCCAGCAGTCCCTGGGACAGCAGCAATCAGCCCCAGCATTTT.

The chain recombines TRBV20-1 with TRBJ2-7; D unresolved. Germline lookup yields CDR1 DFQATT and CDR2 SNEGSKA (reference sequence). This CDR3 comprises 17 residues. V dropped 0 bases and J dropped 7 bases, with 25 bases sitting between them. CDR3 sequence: CSARDRSKHAYTEEQYF. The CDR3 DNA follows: TGCAGTGCTAGAGATCGGAGCAAGCATGCTTATACCGAAGAGCAGTACTTC.

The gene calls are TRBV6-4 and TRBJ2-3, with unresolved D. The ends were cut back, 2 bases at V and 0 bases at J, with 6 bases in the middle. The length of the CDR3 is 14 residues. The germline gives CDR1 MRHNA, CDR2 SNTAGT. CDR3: CASSDRLSTDTQYF. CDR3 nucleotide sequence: TGTGCCAGCAGTGACAGGCTAAGCACAGATACGCAGTATTTT.

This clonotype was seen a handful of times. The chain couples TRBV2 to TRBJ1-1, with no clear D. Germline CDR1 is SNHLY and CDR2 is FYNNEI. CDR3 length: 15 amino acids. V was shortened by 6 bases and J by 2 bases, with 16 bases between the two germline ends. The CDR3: CASSSSMAENTEAFF. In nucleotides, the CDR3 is TGTGCCAGCAGCTCATCGATGGCAGAAAACACTGAAGCTTTCTTT.

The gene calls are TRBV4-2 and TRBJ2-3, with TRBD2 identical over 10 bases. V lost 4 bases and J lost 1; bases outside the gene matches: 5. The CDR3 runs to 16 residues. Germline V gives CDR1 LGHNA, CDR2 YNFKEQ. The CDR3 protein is CASSRLLAGRTDTQYF. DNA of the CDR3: TGTGCCAGCAGCCGGCTACTAGCGGGACGCACAGATACGCAGTATTTT.

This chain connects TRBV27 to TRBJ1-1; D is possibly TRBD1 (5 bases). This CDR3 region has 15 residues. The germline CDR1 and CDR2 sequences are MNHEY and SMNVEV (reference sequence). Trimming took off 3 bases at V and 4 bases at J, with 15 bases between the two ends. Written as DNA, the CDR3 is TGTGCCAGCAGTTTTCAAGGGACTGGAACCACTGAAGCTTTCTTT. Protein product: CASSFQGTGTTEAFF.

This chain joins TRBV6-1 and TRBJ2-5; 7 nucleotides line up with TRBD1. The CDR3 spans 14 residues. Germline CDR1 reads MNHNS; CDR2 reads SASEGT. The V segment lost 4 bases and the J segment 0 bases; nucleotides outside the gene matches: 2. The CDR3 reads CASSATGDQETQYF. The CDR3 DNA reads TGTGCCAGCAGTGCCACAGGGGACCAAGAGACCCAGTACTTC.

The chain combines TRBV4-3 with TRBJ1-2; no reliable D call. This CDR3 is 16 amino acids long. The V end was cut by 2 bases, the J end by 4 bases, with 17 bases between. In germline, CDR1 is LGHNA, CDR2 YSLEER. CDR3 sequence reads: CASSQTPGPVAYGYTF. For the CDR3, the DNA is TGCGCCAGCAGCCAAACGCCCGGGCCTGTAGCCTATGGCTACACCTTC.

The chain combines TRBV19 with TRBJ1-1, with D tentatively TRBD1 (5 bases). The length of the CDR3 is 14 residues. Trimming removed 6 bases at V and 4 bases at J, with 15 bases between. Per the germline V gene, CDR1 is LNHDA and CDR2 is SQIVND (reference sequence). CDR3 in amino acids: CASRPRDGSTEAFF. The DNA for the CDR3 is TGTGCCAGTAGGCCACGGGACGGCAGCACTGAAGCTTTCTTT.

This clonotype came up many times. This CDR3 is CASSTANTEAFF. The DNA for the CDR3 is TGTGCCAGCTCGACAGCGAACACTGAAGCTTTCTTT. The V gene is TRBV28, the J gene TRBJ1-1, with D tentatively TRBD1 (5 bases). Trimming took 8 bases from V and 1 from J, leaving 8 bases between them. Per the germline V gene, CDR1 is MDHEN and CDR2 is SYDVKM. CDR3 size: 12 residues.

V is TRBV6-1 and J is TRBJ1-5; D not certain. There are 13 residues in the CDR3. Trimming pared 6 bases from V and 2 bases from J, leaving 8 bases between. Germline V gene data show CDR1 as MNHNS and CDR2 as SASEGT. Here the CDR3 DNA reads TGTGCCAGCAGAAACGGGGGCAATCAGCCCCAGCATTTT. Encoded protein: CASRNGGNQPQHF.

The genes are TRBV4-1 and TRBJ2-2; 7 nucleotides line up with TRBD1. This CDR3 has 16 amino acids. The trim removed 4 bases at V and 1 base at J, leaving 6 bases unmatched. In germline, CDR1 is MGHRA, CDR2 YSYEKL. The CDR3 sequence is CASSPGTALNTGELFF. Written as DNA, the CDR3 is TGCGCCAGCAGCCCCGGGACAGCCTTGAACACCGGGGAGCTGTTTTTT.

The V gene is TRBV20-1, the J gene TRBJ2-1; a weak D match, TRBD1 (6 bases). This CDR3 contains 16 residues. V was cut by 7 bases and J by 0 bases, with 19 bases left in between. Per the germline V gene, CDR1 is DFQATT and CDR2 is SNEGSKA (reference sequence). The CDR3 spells CSGLKQGSSSYNEQFF. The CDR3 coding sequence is TGCAGTGGCCTTAAACAGGGTTCTAGCTCCTACAATGAGCAGTTCTTC.

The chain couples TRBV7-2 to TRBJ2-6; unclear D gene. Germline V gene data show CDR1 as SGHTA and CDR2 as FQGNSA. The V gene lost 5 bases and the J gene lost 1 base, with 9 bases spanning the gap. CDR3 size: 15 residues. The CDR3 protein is CASSPQESGANVLTF. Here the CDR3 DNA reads TGTGCCAGCAGCCCCCAGGAGTCTGGGGCCAACGTCCTGACTTTC.

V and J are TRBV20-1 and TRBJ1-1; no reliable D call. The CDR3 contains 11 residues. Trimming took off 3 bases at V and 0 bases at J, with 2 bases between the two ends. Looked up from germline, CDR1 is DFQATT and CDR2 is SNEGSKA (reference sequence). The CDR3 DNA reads TGCAGTGCTAGGGTGAACACTGAAGCTTTCTTT. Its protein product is CSARVNTEAFF.

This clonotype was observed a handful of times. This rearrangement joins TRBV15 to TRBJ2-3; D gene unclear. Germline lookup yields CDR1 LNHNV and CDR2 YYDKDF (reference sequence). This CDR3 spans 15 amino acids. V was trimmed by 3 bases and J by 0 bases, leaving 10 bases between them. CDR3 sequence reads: CATSSGRYSTDTQYF. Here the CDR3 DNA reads TGTGCCACCAGCAGCGGACGATATAGCACAGATACGCAGTATTTT. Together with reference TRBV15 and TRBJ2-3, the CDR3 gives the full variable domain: DAMVIQNPRYQVTQFGKPVTLSCSQTLNHNVMYWYQQKSSQAPKLLFHYYDKDFNNEADTPDNFQSRRPNTSFCFLDIRSPGLGDTAMYLCATSSGRYSTDTQYFGPGTRLTVL.

CDR3 loop: CSARTGLQLRETQYF. DNA for the CDR3: TGCAGTGCTAGAACCGGACTCCAGCTTCGAGAGACCCAGTACTTC. V gene TRBV20-1 combines with J gene TRBJ2-5; TRBD2 is a possible D gene (5 bases). Germline V gene sequence: CDR1 DFQATT, CDR2 SNEGSKA (reference sequence). The CDR3 contains 15 residues. The V end was cut by 2 bases, the J end by 4 bases, with 17 bases between.

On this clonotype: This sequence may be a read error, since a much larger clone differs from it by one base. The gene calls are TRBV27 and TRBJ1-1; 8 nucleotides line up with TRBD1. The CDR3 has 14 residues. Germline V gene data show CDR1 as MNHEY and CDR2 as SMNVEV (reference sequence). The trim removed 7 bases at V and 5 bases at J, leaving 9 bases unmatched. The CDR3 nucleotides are TGTGCCAGCACCAGAAGGACAGGGTGGACTGAAGCTTTCTTT. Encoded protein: CASTRRTGWTEAFF.

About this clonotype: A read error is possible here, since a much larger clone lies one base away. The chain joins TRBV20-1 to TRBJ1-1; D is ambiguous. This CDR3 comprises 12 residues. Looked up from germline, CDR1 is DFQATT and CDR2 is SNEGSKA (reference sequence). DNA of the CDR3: TGCAGTGCCCCGGGTCTGAAAACTGAAGCTTTCTTT. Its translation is CSAPGLKTEAFF.

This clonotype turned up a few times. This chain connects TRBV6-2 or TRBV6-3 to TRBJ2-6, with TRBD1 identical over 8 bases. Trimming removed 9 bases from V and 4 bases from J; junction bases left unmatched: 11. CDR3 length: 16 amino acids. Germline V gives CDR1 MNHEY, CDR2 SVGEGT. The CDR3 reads CASIPGTGSGANVLTF. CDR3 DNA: TGTGCCAGTATACCCGGGACAGGATCAGGGGCCAACGTCCTGACTTTC.

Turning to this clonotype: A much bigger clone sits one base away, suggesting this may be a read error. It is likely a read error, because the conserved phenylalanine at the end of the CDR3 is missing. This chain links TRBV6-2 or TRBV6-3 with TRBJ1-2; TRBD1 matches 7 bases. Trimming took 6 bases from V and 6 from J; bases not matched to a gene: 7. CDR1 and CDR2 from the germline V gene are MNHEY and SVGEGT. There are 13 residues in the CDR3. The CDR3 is CASSGTVLDGYTL. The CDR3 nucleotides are TGTGCCAGCAGCGGGACAGTTCTGGATGGCTACACCCTC.

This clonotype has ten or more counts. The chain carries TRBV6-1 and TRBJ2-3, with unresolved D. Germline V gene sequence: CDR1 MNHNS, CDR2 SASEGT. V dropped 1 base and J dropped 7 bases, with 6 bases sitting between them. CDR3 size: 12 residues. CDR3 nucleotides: TGTGCCAGCAGTGAAGGCCTCTATACGCAGTATTTT. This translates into CASSEGLYTQYF.

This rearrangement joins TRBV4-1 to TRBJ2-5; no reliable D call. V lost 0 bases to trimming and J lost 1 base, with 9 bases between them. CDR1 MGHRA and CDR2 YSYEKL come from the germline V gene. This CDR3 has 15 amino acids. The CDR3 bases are TGCGCCAGCAGCCAAGAACCAAGTCCCCAAGAGACCCAGTACTTC. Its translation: CASSQEPSPQETQYF.

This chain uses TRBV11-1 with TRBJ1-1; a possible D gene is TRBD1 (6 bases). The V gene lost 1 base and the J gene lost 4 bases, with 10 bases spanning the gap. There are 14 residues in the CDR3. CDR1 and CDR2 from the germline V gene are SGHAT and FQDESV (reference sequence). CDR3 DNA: TGTGCCAGCAGCTTAGGGGGGGCCGTCACTGAAGCTTTCTTT. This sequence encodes CASSLGGAVTEAFF.

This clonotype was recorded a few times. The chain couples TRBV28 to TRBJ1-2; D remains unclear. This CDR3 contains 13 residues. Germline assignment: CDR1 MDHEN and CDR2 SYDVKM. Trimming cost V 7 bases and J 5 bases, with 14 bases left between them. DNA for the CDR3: TGTGCCAGCACCCCGGACTTAATTTATGGCTACACCTTC. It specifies CASTPDLIYGYTF.

The CDR3: CASRQNREVETQYF. Here the CDR3 DNA reads TGTGCCAGCAGACAAAACAGGGAGGTAGAGACCCAGTACTTC. The V gene is TRBV6-1, the J gene TRBJ2-5; D could derive from TRBD1 or TRBD2 (6 bases each). The CDR3 has 14 residues. Trimming shortened V by 6 bases and J by 4 bases, and 15 bases separated the two germline ends. The V gene's germline CDR1 is MNHNS and CDR2 SASEGT.

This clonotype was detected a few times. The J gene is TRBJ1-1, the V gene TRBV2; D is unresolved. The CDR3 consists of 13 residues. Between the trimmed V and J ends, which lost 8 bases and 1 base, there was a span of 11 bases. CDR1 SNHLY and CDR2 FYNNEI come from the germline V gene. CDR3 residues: CASGIAWNTEAFF. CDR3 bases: TGTGCCAGCGGGATCGCATGGAACACTGAAGCTTTCTTT.

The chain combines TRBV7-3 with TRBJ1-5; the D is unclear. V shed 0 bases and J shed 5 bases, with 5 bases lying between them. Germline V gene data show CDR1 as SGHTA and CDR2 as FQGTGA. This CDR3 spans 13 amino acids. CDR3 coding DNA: TGTGCCAGCAGCTTAACACGGGATCAGCCCCAGCATTTT. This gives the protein CASSLTRDQPQHF.

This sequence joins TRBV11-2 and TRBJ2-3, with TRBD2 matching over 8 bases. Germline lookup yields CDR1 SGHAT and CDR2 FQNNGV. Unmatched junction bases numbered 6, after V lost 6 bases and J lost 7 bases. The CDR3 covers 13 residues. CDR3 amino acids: CASSIVAGNTQYF. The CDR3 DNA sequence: TGTGCCAGCAGTATAGTAGCGGGAAATACGCAGTATTTT.